This record looks at one TCR beta chain sequence and its context. No antigen is known for it. The record originates from a study of memory CD4+ T cells and cytomegalovirus serostatus. Across the whole study: Healthy Belgian adult donors included about 10 CMV-positive and 24 CMV-negative people.

Here immunoSEQ multiplex PCR was the method, and the copy in TCRdb shows in-frame clones only, minus some. This sample yields 45,000 to 60,000 clones, of which 80% to 85% are seen a single time; about 1.4% belongs to the top ten. V shed 9 bases, J shed 3 bases, and the junction held 7 bases outside the gene matches. Germline CDR1 reads LNHDA; CDR2 reads SQIVND (reference sequence). The CDR3 loop spans 13 amino acids. The sort gate was single viable CD3+CD4+CD8-CD45RO+ cells for memory CD4+ T cells. Points from the study as a whole: Each of 65 to 70 CMV-associated TCRbeta sequences occurred in one to five individuals. Suggested: most of the CMV-linked TCR signature lies in CD4+ memory cells. A US-trained random forest predicted CMV serostatus with median AUC about 0.92.

The sequencing input was memory CD4+ T cells from blood. The TCR sequence derives from an adult in good health and CMV-seropositive. The chain uses TRBV19 and TRBJ2-7; 8 bases line up with TRBD1. CDR3 coding DNA: TGTGCCAGCGGGACAGGAGAAAGCTACGAGCAGTACTTC. Amino acid sequence: CASGTGESYEQYF.